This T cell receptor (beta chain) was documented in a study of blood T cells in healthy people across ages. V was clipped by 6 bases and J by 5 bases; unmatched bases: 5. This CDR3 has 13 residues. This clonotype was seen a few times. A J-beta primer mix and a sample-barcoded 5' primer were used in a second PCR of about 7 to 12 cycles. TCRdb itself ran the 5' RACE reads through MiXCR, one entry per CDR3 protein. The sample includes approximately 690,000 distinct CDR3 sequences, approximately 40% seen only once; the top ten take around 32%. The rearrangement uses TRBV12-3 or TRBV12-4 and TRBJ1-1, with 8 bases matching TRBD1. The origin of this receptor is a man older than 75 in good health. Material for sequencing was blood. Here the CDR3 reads CASRITGGTEAFF. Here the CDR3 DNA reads TGTGCCAGCAGGATTACAGGGGGGACTGAAGCTTTCTTT.